One sample yielded the 3 T cell receptor beta chains listed below, sequenced in a study of blood T cell repertoires in COVID-19. Libraries were prepared by immunoSEQ multiplex PCR; TCRdb keeps only in-frame clonotypes and omits some of them. Of about 240,000 clones in the sample, around 88% were seen once. The sample taken for sequencing was peripheral blood. These receptors were obtained from a woman between 25 and 40 years old who had recovered from COVID-19.

The chain links TRBV6-5 to TRBJ2-1; unclear D gene. The germline V and J ends were trimmed by 2 bases and 0 bases, with 5 bases remaining between them. CDR1 and CDR2 (germline): MNHEY, SVGAGI. The CDR3 consists of 14 residues. The CDR3 here is CASSYTSSYNEQFF. CDR3 in DNA: TGTGCCAGCAGTTACACGAGCTCCTACAATGAGCAGTTCTTC.

The genes are TRBV5-1 and TRBJ2-7; D is perhaps TRBD1 (8 bases). The germline V and J ends were trimmed by 2 bases and 2 bases, with 14 bases remaining between them. The CDR3 is 15 amino acids. The V gene's germline CDR1 is SGHRS and CDR2 YFSETQ. The CDR3 spells CASSFSTGGAYEQYF. The CDR3 DNA reads TGCGCCAGCAGCTTTTCTACAGGGGGGGCCTACGAGCAGTACTTC.

The chain employs TRBV15 and TRBJ2-7; 7 nucleotides align to TRBD2. Trimming took 3 bases from V and 3 from J; bases not matched to a gene: 2. The germline CDR1 and CDR2 sequences are LNHNV and YYDKDF (reference sequence). The length of the CDR3 is 13 residues. The CDR3 DNA is TGTGCCACCAGCAGGGGGGACTACTACGAGCAGTACTTC. Protein sequence: CATSRGDYYEQYF.